The 27 T cell receptor beta chains reported below all come from one sample, sequenced in a study of beta chain features in type 1 diabetes. Every isolated RNA sample was fully reverse transcribed, so sequencing captured expressed TCRB transcripts. Using immunoSEQ multiplex PCR, the repertoire was profiled, and TCRdb retains in-frame clones only, with some absent. The sample has 160,000 or so clones, approximately 9.9% seen once; the top ten hold 2% to 3%. The material sequenced was central memory CD4+ T cells from blood. Every receptor here comes from a young woman in good health.

This clone was detected only a few times. The chain is built from TRBV10-3 and TRBJ2-2, with D possibly being TRBD1 (5 bases). V lost 4 bases, J lost 3 bases, and 18 bases lay in between. CDR3 size: 17 residues. Per the germline V gene, CDR1 is ENHRY and CDR2 is SYGVKD. In DNA, the CDR3 is TGTGCCATCAGTGCCCAGGGATCAGGTCGAGACACCGGGGAGCTGTTTTTT. Translated: CAISAQGSGRDTGELFF.

The chain uses TRBV6-5 and TRBJ2-1; 7 nucleotides line up with TRBD1. The V segment lost 6 bases and the J segment 5 bases; nucleotides outside the gene matches: 7. The CDR3 sequence is 14 residues long. The germline gives CDR1 MNHEY, CDR2 SVGAGI. CDR3 in amino acids: CASSPGQYHNEQFF. The CDR3, as DNA: TGTGCCAGCAGCCCGGGACAGTACCACAATGAGCAGTTCTTC.

This clone was seen only a few times. This chain joins TRBV29-1 and TRBJ2-5, with D tentatively TRBD1 (5 bases). This CDR3 comprises 13 residues. Germline V gene data show CDR1 as SQVTM and CDR2 as ANQGSEA. With 7 bases removed from V and 2 bases from J, the gap between germline ends came to 14 bases. The CDR3 region is CSDRPQGQETQYF. The DNA for the CDR3 is TGCAGCGACCGGCCCCAGGGTCAAGAGACCCAGTACTTC.

This clone was seen a few times. This rearrangement joins TRBV18 to TRBJ1-1; D ambiguous. This CDR3 is built from 14 residues. Trimming removed 1 base from V and 0 bases from J, with 6 bases in between. Germline V CDR1 and CDR2: KGHSH, LQKENI. CDR3 sequence: CASSPQELNTEAFF. The CDR3 nucleotides are TGTGCCAGCTCACCACAGGAGTTGAACACTGAAGCTTTCTTT.

On this clone: The same CDR3 can be traced to other DNA sequences in this sample. The chain has TRBV7-2 and TRBJ2-7; 9 bases are shared with TRBD2. Germline CDR1 reads SGHTA; CDR2 reads FQGNSA. The V and J ends lost 6 bases and 3 bases, in that order; junction bases with no gene match: 6. The CDR3 totals 14 residues. The CDR3 nucleotides read TGTGCCAGCAGTCTAAGCGGGGGGCTCTACGAGCAGTACTTC. This sequence encodes CASSLSGGLYEQYF.

This chain uses TRBV2 with TRBJ2-3, with 7 bases fitting TRBD2. V dropped 8 bases and J dropped 5; count of bases not matched to a gene: 7. The length of the CDR3 is 13 residues. Per germline, CDR1 SNHLY and CDR2 FYNNEI. The CDR3 sequence: CASRREIGDTQYF. DNA of the CDR3: TGTGCCAGCCGGCGGGAGATTGGAGATACGCAGTATTTT.

This clone appeared a few times. The chain uses TRBV2 and TRBJ2-7; possible D gene TRBD1, 5 bases. V was cut by 4 bases and J by 6 bases, with 10 bases left in between. The CDR3 contains 12 residues. Germline CDR1 SNHLY, CDR2 FYNNEI. The CDR3, as DNA: TGTGCCAGCAGTGTTGACAGCTCCGAGCAGTACTTC. This gives the protein CASSVDSSEQYF.

This clone was observed a few times. The chain joins TRBV27 to TRBJ2-6; D may be TRBD1 (5 bases). CDR1 and CDR2 from the germline V gene are MNHEY and SMNVEV (reference sequence). This CDR3 comprises 14 residues. Trimming took 8 bases from V and 0 from J, leaving 8 bases between them. The CDR3 bases are TGTGCCAGCGCGGACACCTCTGGGGCCAACGTCCTGACTTTC. Protein: CASADTSGANVLTF.

The chain couples TRBV2 to TRBJ1-4, with TRBD1 matching over 8 bases. The CDR3 has 13 residues. The germline V gene encodes CDR1 SNHLY and CDR2 FYNNEI. The V and J ends lost 8 bases and 7 bases, in that order; junction bases with no gene match: 6. The CDR3 region has the DNA TGTGCCAGCGGTCAGGGGGCAGCTGAAAAACTGTTTTTT. Residues: CASGQGAAEKLFF.

This clone was seen at least ten times. The sample carries other DNA sequences with the same CDR3. This sequence joins TRBV29-1 and TRBJ2-5; 8 bases map to TRBD1. Germline CDR1 reads SQVTM; CDR2 reads ANQGSEA. V lost 6 bases to trimming and J lost 4 bases; unmatched junction nucleotides: 4. The CDR3 spans 12 residues. CDR3 nucleotide sequence: TGCAGCGTCGACAGGGGAAGAGAGACCCAGTACTTC. Its translation is CSVDRGRETQYF. Full variable domain (rest looked up from reference TRBV29-1 and TRBJ2-5): SAVISQKPSRDICQRGTSLTIQCQVDSQVTMMFWYRQQPGQSLTLIATANQGSEATYESGFVIDKFPISRPNLTFSTLTVSNMSPEDSSIYLCSVDRGRETQYFGPGTRLLVL.

This clone was picked up a small number of times. This sequence joins TRBV4-2 and TRBJ2-1, with TRBD1 identical over 7 bases. CDR3 length equals 14 residues. Germline assignment: CDR1 LGHNA and CDR2 YNFKEQ. After removal of 3 bases from V and 7 bases from J, the junction contained 6 bases not matched to a gene. Here the CDR3 reads CASSQGTEGNEQFF. The CDR3 bases are TGTGCCAGCAGCCAGGGGACAGAGGGTAATGAGCAGTTCTTC.

Only a few counts were recorded for this clone. The chain combines TRBV18 with TRBJ1-1, with TRBD1 as a possible D gene (5 bases). The CDR3 runs 15 residues. V shed 4 bases and J shed 1 base, with 13 bases lying between them. CDR1 is KGHSH and CDR2 is LQKENI in the germline V gene. The CDR3 region is CASSRQTGGNTEAFF. In DNA form, the CDR3 reads TGTGCCAGCTCACGTCAGACCGGGGGGAACACTGAAGCTTTCTTT.

In its sample, this clone was seen a few times. V usage is TRBV18 and J usage is TRBJ2-2, with D possibly TRBD1 on 6 matching bases. V gave up 2 bases and J gave up 5 bases, with 9 bases separating them. Per germline, CDR1 KGHSH and CDR2 LQKENI. CDR3 size: 14 residues. In DNA, the CDR3 is TGTGCCAGCTCACCAACACAGGGTACCGGGGAGCTGTTTTTT. It codes for CASSPTQGTGELFF.

This clone was observed at least ten times. The J gene is TRBJ2-7, the V gene TRBV9; D perhaps matches TRBD2 (6 bases). Trimming cost V 3 bases and J 6 bases, with 19 bases left between them. This CDR3 contains 15 residues. Germline lookup yields CDR1 SGDLS and CDR2 YYNGEE. CDR3 DNA: TGTGCCAGCAGCGAAGCACCGGGACTCAGCCTCGAGCAGTACTTC. This gives the protein CASSEAPGLSLEQYF.

This clone has a handful of counts. This rearrangement joins TRBV7-9 to TRBJ1-2; 10 nucleotides agree with TRBD1. Trimming cost V 1 base and J 4 bases; bases outside gene matches: 3. The CDR3 runs 15 residues. CDR1 and CDR2 (germline): SEHNR, FQNEAQ (reference sequence). The CDR3 nucleotides are TGTGCCAGCAGCTTAGAGACAGGGGGCGGCTATGGCTACACCTTC. Translated, it gives CASSLETGGGYGYTF.

J is TRBJ1-5 and V is TRBV11-2; D unclear. The CDR3 has 12 amino acids. The V gene lost 3 bases and the J gene lost 5 bases, with 5 bases spanning the gap. Looked up from germline, CDR1 is SGHAT and CDR2 is FQNNGV. This CDR3 is CASSFEDQPQHF. The CDR3 nucleotides are TGTGCCAGCAGCTTTGAGGATCAGCCCCAGCATTTT.

The rearrangement joins TRBV4-1 to TRBJ1-3; D is uncertain. The CDR3 contains 16 residues. Trimming removed 1 base from V and 0 bases from J, with 10 bases in between. Germline-derived CDR1 and CDR2 are MGHRA and YSYEKL. The DNA for the CDR3 is TGCGCCAGCAGCCAAGCCACTGTAAGCTCTGGAAACACCATATATTTT. It codes for CASSQATVSSGNTIYF.

The rearrangement joins TRBV7-2 to TRBJ2-5; a weak D match, TRBD2 (5 bases). The CDR3 sequence is 14 residues long. Between the trimmed V and J ends, which lost 1 base and 2 bases, there was a span of 8 bases. Germline values: CDR1 SGHTA, CDR2 FQGNSA. For the CDR3, the DNA is TGTGCCAGCAGCTTAGTTCCGGGGCAAGAGACCCAGTACTTC. Residues: CASSLVPGQETQYF.

A few counts support this clone. The chain is built from TRBV7-8 and TRBJ2-1, with D perhaps TRBD1 (6 bases). The V end lost 5 bases, the J end lost 5 bases, and 16 bases lay between the germline ends. The length of the CDR3 is 15 residues. CDR1 is SGHVS, CDR2 FQNEAQ, per germline. The CDR3 nucleotides are TGTGCCAGCAGCCCCAGGCAGGGGTTCGACAATGAGCAGTTCTTC. Protein: CASSPRQGFDNEQFF.

This clone has more than one count but fewer than ten. The V call is TRBV11-2, the J call TRBJ1-1; D ambiguous. Germline V CDR1 and CDR2: SGHAT, FQNNGV. There are 13 residues in the CDR3. V was trimmed by 3 bases and J by 3 bases, leaving 8 bases between them. CDR3 nucleotide sequence: TGTGCCAGCAGCTTTACGGAGGACACTGAAGCTTTCTTT. Amino acids: CASSFTEDTEAFF.

The rearrangement joins TRBV4-2 to TRBJ2-3; the match to TRBD2 covers 9 bases. The CDR3 sequence is 20 residues long. V gave up 0 bases and J gave up 2 bases; unmatched junction bases: 15. CDR1 and CDR2 (germline): LGHNA, YNFKEQ. This chain's CDR3 is CASSQETKSVLAGHTDTQYF. In nucleotides, the CDR3 is TGTGCCAGCAGCCAAGAAACAAAATCGGTCCTAGCGGGACACACAGATACGCAGTATTTT.

This clone was counted only a few times. The chain joins TRBV4-3 to TRBJ2-6; unclear D gene. The CDR3 is made up of 16 amino acids. Germline V lookup: CDR1 LGHNA, CDR2 YSLEER. Trimming left V 0 bases short and J 0 bases short, with 6 bases between. The CDR3 region is CASSQDRSSGANVLTF. DNA for the CDR3: TGCGCCAGCAGCCAAGACAGGTCCTCTGGGGCCAACGTCCTGACTTTC.

The V gene is TRBV9, the J gene TRBJ2-3; D perhaps matches TRBD1 (6 bases). Germline V gene lookup returns CDR1 SGDLS and CDR2 YYNGEE. The CDR3 extends over 15 amino acids. Trimming cost V 1 base and J 1 base, with 10 bases left between them. The CDR3 DNA reads as TGTGCCAGCAGCGTATGGACAGCCCGCACAGATACGCAGTATTTT. This codes for CASSVWTARTDTQYF.

The J gene is TRBJ2-7, the V gene TRBV4-1, with TRBD2 matching 8 bases. This CDR3 comprises 16 residues. Germline-derived CDR1 and CDR2 are MGHRA and YSYEKL. Trimming at V came to 4 bases and at J to 0 bases, leaving 8 bases not matched to a gene. The CDR3 is CASSRVAGSSSYEQYF. Here the CDR3 DNA reads TGCGCCAGCAGCCGGGTAGCGGGGTCAAGCTCCTACGAGCAGTACTTC.

This clone was counted a few times. The chain recombines TRBV30 with TRBJ1-5; unclear D gene. Per germline, CDR1 GTSNPN and CDR2 SVGIG (reference sequence). The CDR3 contains 13 residues. V was shortened by 0 bases and J by 6 bases, with 9 bases between the two germline ends. The DNA of the CDR3 is TGTGCCTGGAGTGTGGAGTCTGTTCAGCCCCAGCATTTT. This codes for CAWSVESVQPQHF. Combining the CDR3 with reference TRBV30 and TRBJ1-5 gives the whole variable domain SQTIHQWPATLVQPVGSPLSLECTVEGTSNPNLYWYRQAAGRGLQLLFYSVGIGQISSEVPQNLSASRPQDRQFILSSKKLLLSDSGFYLCAWSVESVQPQHFGDGTRLSIL.

This clone has a handful of counts. The CDR3 protein is CASRDTNYGYTF. In DNA form, the CDR3 reads TGTGCCAGCCGGGACACCAACTATGGCTACACCTTC. V is TRBV6-5 and J is TRBJ1-2; D perhaps matches TRBD1 (6 bases). The germline V gene has CDR1 MNHEY and CDR2 SVGAGI. V lost 8 bases, J lost 2 bases, and 9 bases lay in between. The CDR3 has 12 amino acids.

This sequence joins TRBV4-2 and TRBJ2-7; 8 nucleotides line up with TRBD1. CDR1 LGHNA and CDR2 YNFKEQ come from the germline V gene. The length of the CDR3 is 15 residues. Germline trimming cut 1 base from V and 4 bases from J; bases unmatched to any gene: 6. The CDR3 nucleotides read TGTGCCAGCAGCCAAGGGGGACAGGAGACTTACGAGCAGTACTTC. It is translated as CASSQGGQETYEQYF.